This record looks at one T cell receptor beta chain sequence and its context. Its antigen is undetermined. As every portion of the isolated RNA was reverse transcribed, the sequencing read expressed TCRB transcripts. Naive, central memory and regulatory T cell samples averaged about 3.4 million reads. Assay used: immunoSEQ multiplex PCR; TCRdb lists only in-frame clones, some missing. The data contain around 500,000 clones, more than 9.5% of them seen just once; the ten biggest clones take up approximately 0.05%. This entry is derived from a study of beta chain features in type 1 diabetes. General study results and limits: PCR might favor shorter templates, but any such skew would affect patients and controls equally. In cDNA sequencing, cells with high TCR expression could be over-represented. Fewer junction insertions and more nucleotide deletions appeared in type 1 diabetes patients.

With 3 bases removed from V and 0 bases from J, the gap between germline ends came to 12 bases. The germline CDR1 and CDR2 sequences are MDHEN and SYDVKM. This CDR3 spans 17 amino acids. The clonotype was recovered from a woman aged 18-29 years in good health. The sample taken for sequencing was naive CD4+ T cells from blood. The rearrangement links TRBV28 to TRBJ2-6, with D possibly matching TRBD1 (7 bases). The chain's CDR3 is CASSFRGASSGANVLTF. The CDR3 coding sequence is TGTGCCAGCAGTTTCAGGGGGGCATCCTCTGGGGCCAACGTCCTGACTTTC. Together with reference TRBV28 and TRBJ2-6, the CDR3 gives the full variable domain: DVKVTQSSRYLVKRTGEKVFLECVQDMDHENMFWYRQDPGLGLRLIYFSYDVKMKEKGDIPEGYSVSREKKERFSLILESASTNQTSMYLCASSFRGASSGANVLTFGAGSRLTVL.